This T cell receptor beta chain was captured in a study of T cell responses to AZD1222 COVID-19 vaccine. Study in general: Second-dose recipients at about 4 or about 12 weeks were treated as one pooled group. Study-level findings and limits: Only a handful of AZD1222 recipients were seropositive at baseline. Unmutated variant regions reportedly attract nearly half of all spike-specific TCRs. Donors were largely white British and mainly female; clonal diversity was possibly underestimated.

As to this clone: What it binds is unknown.

The CDR3 totals 12 residues. Deletions cut 5 bases from V and 10 bases from J, with 12 bases between. CDR1 is SGHTA, CDR2 FQGNSA, per germline. The protocol was immunoSEQ multiplex PCR, while the TCRdb copy is restricted to in-frame clones and leaves out a portion. The data hold under 200,000 clones, with less than 95% observed a single time. The receptor comes from an adult in good health. The chain recombines TRBV7-2 with TRBJ2-1; D unresolved. Material: peripheral blood, obtained on day 0 of AZD1222 vaccination. The CDR3 DNA is TGTGCCAGCAGCATCGGTGGGCTAGAGCAGTTCTTC. Protein product: CASSIGGLEQFF.